These 16 T cell receptor beta chains share one sample of origin, sequenced in a study of memory CD4+ T cells and cytomegalovirus serostatus. Profiling relied on immunoSEQ multiplex PCR, and the TCRdb table lists in-frame clones only, not all of them. The repertoire holds 45,000 to 70,000 clones, with approximately 77% as singletons. Single viable CD3+CD4+CD8-CD45RO+ cells were sorted as the memory CD4+ T cells. The sequencing sample was made of memory CD4+ T cells from blood. These receptors were taken from an adult in good health and CMV-seronegative. Some clones in this sample may be carry-over from other donors' samples.

The J gene is TRBJ2-1, the V gene TRBV5-1, with 11 nucleotides matching TRBD1. This CDR3 contains 16 residues. CDR1 is SGHRS and CDR2 is YFSETQ in the germline V gene. The V segment lost 0 bases and the J segment 7 bases; nucleotides outside the gene matches: 6. The CDR3, as DNA: TGCGCCAGCAGCTTGGACGGACAGGGGGCGAGTAATGAGCAGTTCTTC. This encodes CASSLDGQGASNEQFF.

This clone was observed once. The CDR3, as DNA: TGTGCCAGTAGTGCCCTACAGGGGACAACTTACAATGAGCAGTTCTTC. Its protein product is CASSALQGTTYNEQFF. The chain uses TRBV19 and TRBJ2-1; TRBD1 matches 7 bases. Germline values: CDR1 LNHDA, CDR2 SQIVND (reference sequence). CDR3 length equals 16 residues. Germline trimming cut 5 bases from V and 4 bases from J; bases unmatched to any gene: 11.

V gene TRBV5-4 combines with J gene TRBJ1-2; D is ambiguous. The ends were cut back, 0 bases at V and 2 bases at J, with 11 bases in the middle. Germline V gene data show CDR1 as SGHNT and CDR2 as YYREEE (reference sequence). The CDR3 is 15 residues long. CDR3 in DNA: TGTGCCAGCAGCTTGGCACCGGGCAAGAACTATGGCTACACCTTC. Translated: CASSLAPGKNYGYTF. The full variable domain, in which reference TRBV5-4 and TRBJ1-2 provide the parts outside the CDR3, is ETGVTQSPTHLIKTRGQQVTLRCSSQSGHNTVSWYQQALGQGPQFIFQYYREEENGRGNFPPRFSGLQFPNYSSELNVNALELDDSALYLCASSLAPGKNYGYTFGSGTRLTVV.

The chain is built from TRBV18 and TRBJ1-2; D uncertain. The germline CDR1 and CDR2 sequences are KGHSH and LQKENI. Trimming removed 2 bases from V and 6 bases from J, with 4 bases in between. This CDR3 contains 11 residues. The CDR3 here is CASSPGDGYTF. The DNA of the CDR3 is TGTGCCAGCTCACCAGGGGATGGCTACACCTTC.

The genes are TRBV27 and TRBJ2-5, with TRBD1 matching over 7 bases. The V segment lost 5 bases and the J segment 8 bases; nucleotides outside the gene matches: 8. This CDR3 contains 13 residues. The germline CDR1 and CDR2 sequences are MNHEY and SMNVEV (reference sequence). The DNA of the CDR3 is TGTGCCAGCAGTACGGGACAGAGGGGAACCCAGTACTTC. Translating it yields CASSTGQRGTQYF.

The J gene is TRBJ1-5, the V gene TRBV28; maybe TRBD1 (6 bases). CDR1 is MDHEN, CDR2 SYDVKM, per germline. CDR3 size: 15 residues. Trimming removed 3 bases at V and 3 bases at J, with 12 bases between. The CDR3 DNA reads TGTGCCAGCAGTTTGGGGGGCGGACCCAATCAGCCCCAGCATTTT. This translates into CASSLGGGPNQPQHF.

The chain has TRBV7-2 and TRBJ1-3; D is unclear. CDR1 SGHTA and CDR2 FQGNSA come from the germline V gene. The CDR3 runs to 15 residues. Trimming stripped 1 base from V and 4 bases from J, with 11 bases between. Here the CDR3 reads CASSLGSTWGNTIYF. CDR3 nucleotide sequence: TGTGCCAGCAGCTTAGGGTCGACGTGGGGAAACACCATATATTTT.

This rearrangement joins TRBV10-2 to TRBJ1-2; TRBD1 agrees at 8 bases. The CDR3 has 18 residues. Germline assignment: CDR1 WSHSY and CDR2 SAAADI. Trimming removed 4 bases from V and 2 bases from J; junction bases left unmatched: 15. CDR3 sequence: CASSALTGTGISNYGYTF. The CDR3, as DNA: TGCGCCAGCAGTGCCTTAACCGGGACAGGTATTTCGAACTATGGCTACACCTTC.

The chain recombines TRBV5-1 with TRBJ2-2, with D uncertain. V was pared by 4 bases and J by 2 bases, with 6 bases between. In germline, CDR1 is SGHRS, CDR2 YFSETQ. This CDR3 comprises 13 residues. The CDR3 nucleotides read TGCGCCAGCAGCGGACCCAACACCGGGGAGCTGTTTTTT. Translating gives CASSGPNTGELFF.

The chain recombines TRBV6-5 with TRBJ2-2, with 14 bases aligning to TRBD2. Germline V lookup: CDR1 MNHEY, CDR2 SVGAGI. The trim removed 6 bases at V and 9 bases at J, leaving 3 bases unmatched. The CDR3 extends over 14 amino acids. As DNA, the CDR3 is TGTGCCAGCAGGGGGACTAGCGGGAGTTGGGAGCTGTTTTTT. Residues: CASRGTSGSWELFF.

The V and J genes are TRBV6-5 and TRBJ1-1; 8 nucleotides align to TRBD1. CDR3 size: 13 residues. Germline CDR1 MNHEY, CDR2 SVGAGI. V gave up 0 bases and J gave up 10 bases; unmatched junction bases: 4. The CDR3 coding sequence is TGTGCCAGCAGTTACTCTGGCAGGGGGCGAGCTTTCTTT. This codes for CASSYSGRGRAFF.

This clone was detected a few times. V is TRBV7-9 and J is TRBJ2-2; D is possibly TRBD2 (6 bases). The germline gives CDR1 SEHNR, CDR2 FQNEAQ (reference sequence). The CDR3 is made up of 13 amino acids. Trimming took 6 bases from V and 1 from J, leaving 6 bases between them. CDR3 in amino acids: CASSSGNTGELFF. CDR3 DNA: TGTGCCAGCAGTAGCGGGAACACCGGGGAGCTGTTTTTT. Using reference TRBV7-9 and TRBJ2-2 for the parts outside the CDR3, the full variable domain is DTGVSQNPRHKITKRGQNVTFRCDPISEHNRLYWYRQTLGQGPEFLTYFQNEAQLEKSRLLSDRFSAERPKGSFSTLEIQRTEQGDSAMYLCASSSGNTGELFFGEGSRLTVL.

This sequence joins TRBV29-1 and TRBJ2-1; TRBD2 aligns across 8 bases. The CDR3 runs 14 residues. Germline V gives CDR1 SQVTM, CDR2 ANQGSEA. Germline trimming cut 7 bases from V and 0 bases from J; bases unmatched to any gene: 5. The DNA for the CDR3 is TGCAGCGCCCTTAGCGGGACCTCCTACAATGAGCAGTTCTTC. Translated, it gives CSALSGTSYNEQFF.

This rearrangement joins TRBV5-6 to TRBJ2-2; D remains unclear. The ends were cut back, 1 base at V and 6 bases at J, with 13 bases in the middle. The CDR3 totals 15 residues. CDR1 SGHDT and CDR2 YYEEEE come from the germline V gene. The CDR3 spells CASSLYGSTAGELFF. The CDR3 DNA is TGTGCCAGCAGCTTGTATGGATCTACCGCCGGGGAGCTGTTTTTT.

The CDR3 region is CASSLAGSSTYEQYF. CDR3 bases: TGTGCCAGCAGCTTAGCAGGGAGTTCGACCTACGAGCAGTACTTC. The genes are TRBV7-2 and TRBJ2-7; perhaps TRBD2 as D (5 bases). Deletions cut 0 bases from V and 2 bases from J, with 11 bases between. This CDR3 is built from 15 residues. The germline V gene has CDR1 SGHTA and CDR2 FQGNSA. Together with reference TRBV7-2 and TRBJ2-7, the CDR3 gives the full variable domain: GAGVSQSPSNKVTEKGKDVELRCDPISGHTALYWYRQSLGQGLEFLIYFQGNSAPDKSGLPSDRFSAERTGGSVSTLTIQRTQQEDSAVYLCASSLAGSSTYEQYFGPGTRLTVT.

V and J are TRBV11-2 and TRBJ2-7; D perhaps matches TRBD2 (5 bases). CDR1 and CDR2 from the germline V gene are SGHAT and FQNNGV. V gave up 2 bases and J gave up 0 bases, with 11 bases separating them. The CDR3 extends over 15 amino acids. The chain's CDR3 is CASSLNEGRSYEQYF. The CDR3 nucleotides read TGTGCCAGCAGCTTAAATGAGGGCCGCTCCTACGAGCAGTACTTC.